The rows below give T cell receptor beta chains drawn from one sample of a study of technical replicates of blood from a few donors. The method was immunoSEQ multiplex PCR; TCRdb's version includes in-frame clones alone and lacks a portion of them. The sample contains 60,000 to 90,000 clones, around 97% of which appear only once. Specimen: T cells isolated from PBMCs. These receptors all come from a human donor in good health. Both conserved end residues are part of each CDR3. A D gene is named only where the DNA matches it firmly.

CDR3aa: CASSRGRGFFNEKLFF; CDR3nt: TGTGCCAGCAGCCGAGGGCGTGGGTTTTTCAATGAAAAACTGTTTTTT; len: 16; v_gene: TRBV7-9; d_gene: -; j_gene: TRBJ1-4
CDR3aa: CASRLGPTGDLPYEQYF; CDR3nt: TGTGCAAGTCGCTTAGGTCCGACAGGGGACCTGCCCTACGAGCAGTACTTC; len: 17; v_gene: TRBV12-2; d_gene: -; j_gene: TRBJ2-7
CDR3aa: CASRPAGGQSYNEQFF; CDR3nt: TGCGCCAGCAGACCCGCGGGGGGGCAGTCCTACAATGAGCAGTTCTTC; len: 16; v_gene: TRBV5-1; d_gene: TRBD2; j_gene: TRBJ2-1
CDR3aa: CASSPSEFRGTEAFF; CDR3nt: TGTGCCAGCAGTCCCTCCGAGTTCAGGGGCACTGAAGCTTTCTTT; len: 15; v_gene: TRBV6-1; d_gene: -; j_gene: TRBJ1-1
CDR3aa: CASSLLQGSFREQYF; CDR3nt: TGTGCCAGCAGCTTACTACAGGGGAGTTTTCGCGAGCAGTACTTC; len: 15; v_gene: TRBV11-2; d_gene: TRBD1; j_gene: TRBJ2-7
CDR3aa: CASSPLQREGPYEQYF; CDR3nt: TGTGCCAGCAGCCCTCTGCAGCGGGAGGGCCCCTACGAGCAGTACTTC; len: 16; v_gene: TRBV4-2; d_gene: TRBD2; j_gene: TRBJ2-7
CDR3aa: CATSIVGLAEYGEQFF; CDR3nt: TGTGCCACCAGTATTGTGGGACTAGCGGAGTACGGGGAGCAGTTCTTC; len: 16; v_gene: TRBV15; d_gene: TRBD2; j_gene: TRBJ2-1
CDR3aa: CASTNGRPEGNEQFF; CDR3nt: TGTGCCAGCACCAACGGGCGACCAGAGGGCAATGAGCAGTTCTTC; len: 15; v_gene: TRBV6-5; d_gene: -; j_gene: TRBJ2-1
CDR3aa: CASTEVDSYNYGYTF; CDR3nt: TGTGCCAGCACTGAGGTGGACAGCTATAACTATGGCTACACCTTC; len: 15; v_gene: TRBV2; d_gene: -; j_gene: TRBJ1-2
CDR3aa: CASSSGLAGLVGNEQFF; CDR3nt: TGTGCCAGCAGCTCGGGACTAGCGGGGCTGGTAGGGAATGAGCAGTTCTTC; len: 17; v_gene: TRBV7-9; d_gene: TRBD2; j_gene: TRBJ2-1
CDR3aa: CARDREAFF; CDR3nt: TGTGCCAGGGACAGGGAAGCTTTCTTT; len: 9; v_gene: TRBV27; d_gene: TRBD1; j_gene: TRBJ1-1
CDR3aa: CASSQEGGDDTGELFF; CDR3nt: TGTGCCAGCAGCCAAGAGGGGGGGGATGACACCGGGGAGCTGTTTTTT; len: 16; v_gene: TRBV4-2; d_gene: TRBD2; j_gene: TRBJ2-2
CDR3aa: CASTGRGVGYTF; CDR3nt: TGTGCCAGCACCGGTCGGGGTGTTGGCTACACCTTC; len: 12; v_gene: TRBV25-1; d_gene: -; j_gene: TRBJ1-2
CDR3aa: CASRTSGRVAYNEQFF; CDR3nt: TGTGCCAGCAGGACTAGCGGGAGGGTGGCCTACAATGAGCAGTTCTTC; len: 16; v_gene: TRBV28; d_gene: TRBD2; j_gene: TRBJ2-1
CDR3aa: CASSLVQGPGELFF; CDR3nt: TGCGCCAGCAGCTTGGTTCAGGGGCCCGGGGAGCTGTTTTTT; len: 14; v_gene: TRBV5-1; d_gene: -; j_gene: TRBJ2-2